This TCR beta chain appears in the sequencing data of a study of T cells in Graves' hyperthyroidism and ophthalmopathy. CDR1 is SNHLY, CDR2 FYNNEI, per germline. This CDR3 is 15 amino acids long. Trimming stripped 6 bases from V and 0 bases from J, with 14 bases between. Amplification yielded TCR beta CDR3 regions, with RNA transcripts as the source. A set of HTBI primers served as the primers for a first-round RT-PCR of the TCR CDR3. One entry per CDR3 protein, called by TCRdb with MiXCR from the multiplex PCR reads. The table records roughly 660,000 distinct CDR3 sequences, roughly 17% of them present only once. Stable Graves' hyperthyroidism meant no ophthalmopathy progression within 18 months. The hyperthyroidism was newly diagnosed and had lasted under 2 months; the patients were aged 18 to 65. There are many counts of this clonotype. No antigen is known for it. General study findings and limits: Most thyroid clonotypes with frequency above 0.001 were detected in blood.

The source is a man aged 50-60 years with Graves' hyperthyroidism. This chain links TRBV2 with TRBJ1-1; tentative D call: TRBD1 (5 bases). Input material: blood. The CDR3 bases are TGTGCCAGCAGGAGGGGACGGGGACTGAACACTGAAGCTTTCTTT. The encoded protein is CASRRGRGLNTEAFF.